This entry lists 8 T cell receptor beta chains sequenced from one sample in a study of cytomegalovirus exposure and HLA in healthy donors. Vbeta (60) and Jbeta (13) primers were used in the PCR. Generated by immunoSEQ multiplex PCR, the TCRdb table keeps only in-frame clones and is missing some. This table holds some 150,000 clones, around 80% found once. The material sequenced was PBMCs. These TCRs come from a woman aged 35 to 49 in good health and CMV-seropositive.

The table lists this clone with a few counts. V gene TRBV30 combines with J gene TRBJ2-7; 8 bases align to TRBD2. Germline CDR1 reads GTSNPN; CDR2 reads SVGIG (reference sequence). The junction had 11 bases not matched to a gene; V was cut back by 3 bases and J by 4 bases. The CDR3 contains 15 residues. CDR3: CAWRKGLAGNYEQYF. In DNA form, the CDR3 reads TGTGCCTGGAGGAAGGGTTTAGCGGGAAATTACGAGCAGTACTTC.

The chain has TRBV9 and TRBJ1-4, with a tentative D call TRBD1 (6 bases). Germline CDR1 SGDLS, CDR2 YYNGEE. The ends were cut back, 4 bases at V and 8 bases at J, with 18 bases in the middle. The CDR3 is 15 amino acids. CDR3 bases: TGTGCCAGCAGCATAGGGACAAGGCCGCGGGAAAAACTGTTTTTT. Residues: CASSIGTRPREKLFF.

This clone was picked up a small number of times. The J gene is TRBJ2-1, the V gene TRBV30; TRBD2 matches 8 bases. There are 14 residues in the CDR3. From germline, CDR1 is GTSNPN and CDR2 SVGIG (reference sequence). Unmatched junction bases numbered 3, after V lost 5 bases and J lost 0 bases. DNA for the CDR3: TGTGCCTGGCGGGGGGGGAGCTCCTACAATGAGCAGTTCTTC. Residues: CAWRGGSSYNEQFF. The full variable domain, completed using reference TRBV30 and TRBJ2-1, is SQTIHQWPATLVQPVGSPLSLECTVEGTSNPNLYWYRQAAGRGLQLLFYSVGIGQISSEVPQNLSASRPQDRQFILSSKKLLLSDSGFYLCAWRGGSSYNEQFFGPGTRLTVL.

The chain links TRBV5-6 to TRBJ2-3, with D hard to call. Germline-derived CDR1 and CDR2 are SGHDT and YYEEEE. There are 17 residues in the CDR3. Trimming pared 1 base from V and 6 bases from J, leaving 21 bases between. The CDR3 is CASSLKRLIHLEDTQYF. The CDR3 region has the DNA TGTGCCAGCAGCTTGAAAAGGCTAATACACTTGGAGGATACGCAGTATTTT.

This clone was observed a few times. The CDR3 here is CASSLFRSSYNEQFF. The CDR3 DNA reads as TGCGCCAGCAGCTTGTTCCGTAGCTCCTACAATGAGCAGTTCTTC. The chain recombines TRBV5-1 with TRBJ2-1; D is undetermined. This CDR3 comprises 15 residues. Trimming removed 1 base at V and 0 bases at J, with 8 bases between. Germline CDR1 and CDR2: SGHRS and YFSETQ.

This chain links TRBV21-1 with TRBJ2-3; the table calls TRBD2, which could not be checked here. TRBV21-1 represents a pseudogene. This CDR3 comprises 14 residues. The CDR3 nucleotides read TGTGCCAGCAGCAAAGCGGGAGTGGCAGATACGCAGTATTTT. Translated, it gives CASSKAGVADTQYF.

Concerning this clone itself: Its ends do not fully match the called genes, so a read error is possible. Written as DNA, the CDR3 is TGTGCTAGCAGCTCCCTTGGAGGGGGCTCAGATACGCAGTATTTT. Its protein is CASSSLGGGSDTQYF. The V gene is TRBV7-6, the J gene TRBJ2-3; D is possibly TRBD1 (7 bases). The CDR3 consists of 15 residues. Germline V gene sequence: CDR1 SGHVS, CDR2 FNYEAQ.

This rearrangement joins TRBV5-1 to TRBJ2-7; 9 bases align to TRBD1. This CDR3 has 16 amino acids. V lost 0 bases to trimming and J lost 1 base; unmatched junction nucleotides: 5. Looked up from germline, CDR1 is SGHRS and CDR2 is YFSETQ. The CDR3 here is CASSLGDRVGSYEQYF. The CDR3, as DNA: TGCGCCAGCAGCTTGGGGGACAGGGTCGGGTCCTACGAGCAGTACTTC.